This is a list of T cell receptor beta chains from one sample in a study of blood T cells in healthy people across ages. From the 5' RACE reads, TCRdb called clonotypes with MiXCR, one entry per CDR3 protein. This sample has some 1 million distinct CDR3 sequences, with 35% to 50% found just once. The sample was blood. These receptors were collected from a woman aged 60-70 years in good health. The CDR3 runs from the conserved cysteine through the conserved F or W. The D gene is left open where the match is weak. Rows may omit the clone size; those that give it use once, few, many or a size class.

V gene,D gene,J gene,clone size,CDR3 protein,CDR3 DNA
TRBV13,TRBD2,TRBJ2-3,NA,CASSPVGGRSTDTQYF,TGTGCCAGCAGCCCCGTGGGAGGGAGGTCCACAGATACGCAGTATTTT
TRBV21-1,NA,TRBJ2-5,NA,CASSNRPFGQMEETQYF,TGTGCCAGCAGCAATAGGCCCTTTGGGCAGATGGAAGAGACCCAGTACTTC
TRBV11-2,NA,TRBJ2-7,few,CASSFPLAYEQYF,TGTGCCAGCAGCTTTCCGCTGGCCTACGAGCAGTACTTC
TRBV4-1,NA,TRBJ2-3,NA,CASSPHSSTDTQYF,TGCGCCAGCAGCCCCCATTCTAGCACAGATACGCAGTATTTT
TRBV2,NA,TRBJ2-1,NA,CASAGRGGAVNEQFF,TGTGCCAGCGCAGGCAGGGGGGGGGCCGTCAATGAGCAGTTCTTC
TRBV5-1,TRBD1,TRBJ1-5,NA,CASSLTGDNQPQHF,TGCGCCAGCAGCTTGACAGGGGATAATCAGCCCCAGCATTTT
TRBV24-1,NA,TRBJ2-7,NA,CATSDFSLASTLNEQYF,TGTGCCACCAGTGATTTCTCCCTAGCGAGTACGTTGAATGAGCAGTACTTC
TRBV6-2/TRBV6-3,NA,TRBJ1-2,many,CASSPGNYGYTF,TGTGCCAGCAGTCCAGGAAACTATGGCTACACCTTC
TRBV12-5,NA,TRBJ1-2,few,CASGLTPGHNGYTF,TGTGCTAGTGGTTTAACTCCGGGACATAATGGCTACACCTTC
TRBV6-5,TRBD2,TRBJ2-7,NA,CASSPAGTSGAYEQYF,TGTGCCAGCAGTCCCGCCGGGACTAGCGGAGCCTACGAGCAGTACTTC
TRBV5-1,TRBD1,TRBJ2-1,NA,CASSLARDSPTSYNEQFF,TGCGCCAGCAGCTTGGCCCGGGACAGCCCTACCTCCTACAATGAGCAGTTCTTC
TRBV27,NA,TRBJ2-4,few,CASSLQGGGNIQYF,TGTGCCAGCAGTTTGCAGGGGGGAGGAAACATTCAGTACTTC
TRBV6-1,NA,TRBJ2-1,NA,CASRPTPTPILFGEQFF,TGTGCCAGCAGACCTACCCCGACGCCTATCTTGTTTGGTGAGCAGTTCTTC
TRBV10-3,TRBD2,TRBJ2-1,few,CAIRKAGGPHNEQFF,TGTGCCATCAGGAAAGCGGGAGGGCCCCACAATGAGCAGTTCTTC
TRBV11-2,TRBD1,TRBJ2-5,NA,CASRPDRMGQRPSKETQYF,TGTGCCAGCAGACCCGATCGAATGGGACAGCGTCCTAGTAAAGAGACCCAGTACTTC
TRBV29-1,NA,TRBJ2-5,NA,CSVGSSTETQYF,TGCAGCGTGGGCAGTTCGACAGAGACCCAGTACTTC
TRBV27,NA,TRBJ1-2,once,CASSPHRRTNYGYTF,TGTGCCAGCAGTCCACACAGGCGTACTAACTATGGCTACACCTTC
TRBV7-2,TRBD2,TRBJ2-5,NA,CASSLGERESETQYF,TGTGCCAGCAGCTTAGGGGAGCGGGAGTCAGAGACCCAGTACTTC
TRBV2,TRBD2,TRBJ2-1,NA,CASSELAGVADEQFF,TGTGCCAGCAGTGAACTAGCGGGAGTAGCAGATGAGCAGTTCTTC
TRBV2,NA,TRBJ2-7,NA,CASTENGANEQYF,TGTGCCAGCACCGAAAACGGGGCAAACGAGCAGTACTTC
TRBV9,NA,TRBJ2-1,few,CASSGAGGEFF,TGTGCCAGCAGCGGAGCGGGCGGGGAGTTCTTC
TRBV27,TRBD2,TRBJ2-7,few,CASSLRGTIAGLTHEQYF,TGTGCCAGCAGTTTAAGGGGGACCATAGCGGGATTGACCCACGAGCAGTACTTC
TRBV14,NA,TRBJ2-5,NA,CASSRQWETQYF,TGTGCCAGCAGTCGCCAATGGGAGACCCAGTACTTC
TRBV14,TRBD1,TRBJ2-7,NA,CASSHPTGGPSSYEQYF,TGTGCCAGCAGCCATCCCACAGGGGGCCCGAGCTCCTACGAGCAGTACTTC
TRBV28,NA,TRBJ1-2,NA,CASSFPGHLYGYTF,TGTGCCAGCAGTTTCCCCGGACACCTCTATGGCTACACCTTC
TRBV7-9,NA,TRBJ2-1,once,CASSLEQAGEQFF,TGTGCCAGCAGCTTAGAACAAGCGGGTGAGCAGTTCTTC
TRBV20-1,TRBD2,TRBJ2-7,few,CSARGLVNEQYF,TGCAGTGCGAGAGGACTAGTAAATGAGCAGTACTTC
TRBV6-6,TRBD1,TRBJ1-4,NA,CASSPIGQGWGEKLFF,TGTGCCAGCAGCCCCATCGGACAGGGGTGGGGAGAAAAACTGTTTTTT
TRBV7-8,TRBD1,TRBJ2-5,NA,CASSRDRDGTQYF,TGTGCCAGCAGCAGGGACAGGGATGGGACCCAGTACTTC
TRBV4-1,NA,TRBJ1-1,few,CASSQGPGGHTEAFF,TGCGCCAGCAGCCAAGGGCCGGGGGGCCACACTGAAGCTTTCTTT
TRBV15,TRBD1,TRBJ1-5,NA,CATSRSQGLNQPQHF,TGTGCCACCAGCAGGTCACAGGGGCTCAATCAGCCTCAGCATTTT
TRBV2,TRBD1,TRBJ2-2,NA,CASSDRGITGELFF,TGTGCCAGCAGTGACAGGGGGATTACCGGGGAGCTGTTTTTT
TRBV7-2,NA,TRBJ2-1,few,CASSPPGGRNEQFF,TGTGCCAGCAGCCCTCCGGGTGGGCGGAATGAGCAGTTCTTC
TRBV25-1,NA,TRBJ1-4,few,CASSGAAVNEKLFF,TGTGCCAGCAGTGGGGCAGCAGTGAATGAAAAACTGTTTTTT
TRBV7-6,NA,TRBJ1-4,NA,CASSVKENEKLFF,TGTGCCAGCAGCGTGAAAGAGAATGAAAAACTGTTTTTT
TRBV10-3,NA,TRBJ2-1,few,CAIRRTLYNEQFF,TGTGCCATCAGGCGGACACTATACAATGAGCAGTTCTTC